Described below is a single T cell receptor (beta chain) sequence and its context. Antigen specificity is unknown. This entry comes from a study of cytomegalovirus exposure and HLA in healthy donors. Primers for the PCR totalled 60 Vbeta and 13 Jbeta. Per the study methods: Per a later analysis, the number of unique TCR beta chains was some 80 million, of which about 11 million were shared. Using immunoSEQ multiplex PCR, the repertoire was profiled, and TCRdb retains in-frame clones only, with some absent. Clone size and V and J calls were adopted from that table, with D and trimming inferred from the DNA. The data hold around 160,000 clones, with approximately 71% observed a single time. Study-wide findings and caveats: CMV antigen specificity was confirmed in vitro for a few CMV-associated chains. For TCR beta chains, V- and J-gene trimming was later linked to a missense DCLRE1C variant.

This sequence originates from a male donor in good health and CMV-seronegative. Sequencing was carried out using PBMCs.

CDR3: CASSQDAAGGKGEQYF. The DNA of the CDR3 is TGCGCCAGCAGCCAAGATGCGGCAGGGGGCAAGGGCGAGCAGTACTTC. J is TRBJ2-7 and V is TRBV4-3, with 8 bases aligning to TRBD1. The CDR3 extends over 16 amino acids. The germline CDR1 and CDR2 sequences are LGHNA and YSLEER. V gave up 0 bases and J gave up 6 bases; unmatched junction bases: 10.